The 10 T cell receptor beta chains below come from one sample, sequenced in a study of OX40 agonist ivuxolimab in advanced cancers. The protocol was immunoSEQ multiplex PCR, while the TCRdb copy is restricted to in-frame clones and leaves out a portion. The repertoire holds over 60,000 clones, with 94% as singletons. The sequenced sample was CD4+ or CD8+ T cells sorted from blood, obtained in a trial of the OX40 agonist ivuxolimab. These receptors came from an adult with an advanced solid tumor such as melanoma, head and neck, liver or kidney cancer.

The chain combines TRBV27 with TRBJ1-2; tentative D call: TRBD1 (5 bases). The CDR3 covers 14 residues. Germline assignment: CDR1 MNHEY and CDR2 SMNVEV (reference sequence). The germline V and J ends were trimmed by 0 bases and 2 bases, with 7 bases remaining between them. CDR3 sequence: CASSLSGQNYGYTF. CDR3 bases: TGTGCCAGCAGTTTATCGGGGCAGAACTATGGCTACACCTTC.

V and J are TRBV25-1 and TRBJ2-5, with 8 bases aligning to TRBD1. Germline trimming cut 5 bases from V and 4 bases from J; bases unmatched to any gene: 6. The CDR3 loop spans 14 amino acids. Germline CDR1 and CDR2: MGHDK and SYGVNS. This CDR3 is CASSSQGVGETQYF. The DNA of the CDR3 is TGTGCCAGCAGTTCACAGGGGGTGGGAGAGACCCAGTACTTC.

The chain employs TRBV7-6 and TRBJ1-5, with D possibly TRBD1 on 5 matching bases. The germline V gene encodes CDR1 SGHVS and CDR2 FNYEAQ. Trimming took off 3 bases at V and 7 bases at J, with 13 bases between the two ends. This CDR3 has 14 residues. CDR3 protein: CASSLVGEGQPQHF. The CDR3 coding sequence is TGTGCCAGCAGCTTGGTAGGGGAGGGCCAGCCCCAGCATTTT. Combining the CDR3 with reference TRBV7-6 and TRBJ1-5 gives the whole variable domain GAGVSQSPRYKVTKRGQDVALRCDPISGHVSLYWYRQALGQGPEFLTYFNYEAQQDKSGLPNDRFSAERPEGSISTLTIQRTEQRDSAMYRCASSLVGEGQPQHFGDGTRLSIL.

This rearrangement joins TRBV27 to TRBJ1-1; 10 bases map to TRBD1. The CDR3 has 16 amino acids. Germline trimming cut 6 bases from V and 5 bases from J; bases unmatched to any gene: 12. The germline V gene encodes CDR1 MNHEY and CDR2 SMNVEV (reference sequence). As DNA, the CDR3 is TGTGCCAGCAGCCCCGGGACAGGGGCGATGTGGACTGAAGCTTTCTTT. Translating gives CASSPGTGAMWTEAFF.

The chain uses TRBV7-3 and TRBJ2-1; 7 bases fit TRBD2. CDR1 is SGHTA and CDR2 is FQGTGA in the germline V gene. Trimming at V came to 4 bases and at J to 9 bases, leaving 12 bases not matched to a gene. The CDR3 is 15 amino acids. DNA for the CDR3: TGTGCCAGCAGCTCCCTACTGGCGGGAGTACGTGAGCAGTTCTTC. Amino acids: CASSSLLAGVREQFF.

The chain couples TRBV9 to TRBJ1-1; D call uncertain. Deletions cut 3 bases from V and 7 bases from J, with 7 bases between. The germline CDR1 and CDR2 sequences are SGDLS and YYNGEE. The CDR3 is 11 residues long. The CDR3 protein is CASSAASEAFF. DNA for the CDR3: TGTGCCAGCAGCGCCGCTAGTGAAGCTTTCTTT.

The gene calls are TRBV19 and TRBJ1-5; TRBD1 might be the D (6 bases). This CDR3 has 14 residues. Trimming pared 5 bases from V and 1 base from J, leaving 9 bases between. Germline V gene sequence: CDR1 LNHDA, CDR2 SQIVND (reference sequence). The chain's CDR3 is CASSYGQSNQPQHF. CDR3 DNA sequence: TGTGCCAGTAGTTACGGACAGAGCAATCAGCCCCAGCATTTT.

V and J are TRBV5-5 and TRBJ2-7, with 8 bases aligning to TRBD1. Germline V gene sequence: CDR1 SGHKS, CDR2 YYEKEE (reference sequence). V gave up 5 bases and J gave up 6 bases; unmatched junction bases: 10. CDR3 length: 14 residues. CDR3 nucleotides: TGTGCCAGCAGACACGCGGACAGGGCAATCGAGCAGTACTTC. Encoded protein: CASRHADRAIEQYF.

The CDR3 loop reads CASSAAPGGPIETQYF. DNA of the CDR3: TGTGCCAGTAGCGCGGCCCCGGGGGGGCCTATAGAGACCCAGTACTTC. The chain links TRBV19 to TRBJ2-5, with 8 bases matching TRBD2. CDR1 LNHDA and CDR2 SQIVND come from the germline V gene (reference sequence). The CDR3 spans 16 residues. Trimming removed 6 bases from V and 4 bases from J; junction bases left unmatched: 13. The full variable domain, in which reference TRBV19 and TRBJ2-5 provide the parts outside the CDR3, is DGGITQSPKYLFRKEGQNVTLSCEQNLNHDAMYWYRQDPGQGLRLIYYSQIVNDFQKGDIAEGYSVSREKKESFPLTVTSAQKNPTAFYLCASSAAPGGPIETQYFGPGTRLLVL.

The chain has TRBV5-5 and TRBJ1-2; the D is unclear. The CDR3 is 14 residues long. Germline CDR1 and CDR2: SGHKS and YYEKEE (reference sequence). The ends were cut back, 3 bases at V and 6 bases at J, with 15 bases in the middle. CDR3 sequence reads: CASSSRLGMDGYTF. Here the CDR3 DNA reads TGTGCCAGCAGCTCCCGTTTAGGGATGGATGGCTACACCTTC.